Given below is one TCR beta chain in context. Its antigen is not known. The CDR3 is made up of 14 amino acids. CDR1 and CDR2 from the germline V gene are LGHNA and YNFKEQ. V was shortened by 4 bases and J by 3 bases, with 12 bases between the two germline ends. This specimen belongs to a study of PD-1 blockade in classical Hodgkin lymphoma. The study's findings and limits: Patients excluded were those beginning nivolumab under 1 year after ASCT.

Every patient experienced relapse after autologous stem cell transplantation, and brentuximab vedotin exposure varied. Relapsed/refractory classical Hodgkin lymphoma patients had complete, partial or progressive responses. Some clones are missing from TCRdb's copy, which holds only in-frame ones; the method was immunoSEQ multiplex PCR. The repertoire holds roughly 38,000 clones, roughly 86% seen once, with approximately 6% in the top ten. The chain recombines TRBV4-2 with TRBJ1-1; no firm D call. This receptor was identified in a human donor with classical Hodgkin lymphoma. The source material was peripheral blood mononuclear cells (PBMCs), sampled before the second cycle of nivolumab. The CDR3 region has the DNA TGTGCCAGCAGCCCTACGGAGATGGACACTGAAGCTTTCTTT. Residues: CASSPTEMDTEAFF.